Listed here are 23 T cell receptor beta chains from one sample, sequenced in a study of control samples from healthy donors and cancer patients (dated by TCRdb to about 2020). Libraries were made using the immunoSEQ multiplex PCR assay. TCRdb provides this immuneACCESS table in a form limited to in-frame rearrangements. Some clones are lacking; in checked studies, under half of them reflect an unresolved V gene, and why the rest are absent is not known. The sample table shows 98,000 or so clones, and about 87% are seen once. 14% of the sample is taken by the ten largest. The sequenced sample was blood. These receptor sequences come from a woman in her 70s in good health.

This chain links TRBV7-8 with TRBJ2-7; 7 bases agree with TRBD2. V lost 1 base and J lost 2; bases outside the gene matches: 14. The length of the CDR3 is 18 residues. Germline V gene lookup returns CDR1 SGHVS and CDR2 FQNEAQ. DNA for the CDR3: TGTGCCAGCAGCTTAGGGTCTAGCGGAACACCCGGGGCCTACGAGCAGTACTTC. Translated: CASSLGSSGTPGAYEQYF.

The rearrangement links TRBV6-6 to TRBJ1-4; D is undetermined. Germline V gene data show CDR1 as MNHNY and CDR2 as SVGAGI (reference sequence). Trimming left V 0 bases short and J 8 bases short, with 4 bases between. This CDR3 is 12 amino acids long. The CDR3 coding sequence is TGTGCCAGCAGTTACTCGAGGGAAAAACTGTTTTTT. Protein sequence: CASSYSREKLFF.

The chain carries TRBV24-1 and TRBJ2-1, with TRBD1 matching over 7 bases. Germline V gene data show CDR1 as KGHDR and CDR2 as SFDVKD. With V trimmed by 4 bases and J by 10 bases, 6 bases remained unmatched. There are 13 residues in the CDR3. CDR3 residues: CATSEGGTTEQFF. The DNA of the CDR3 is TGTGCCACCAGTGAAGGGGGCACGACAGAGCAGTTCTTC.

The CDR3 nucleotides are TGTGCCAGCAGCCTAGCGGGCACCTACAATGAGCAGTTCTTC. Protein sequence: CASSLAGTYNEQFF. The chain employs TRBV5-4 and TRBJ2-1; 8 nucleotides agree with TRBD2. The CDR3 is 14 amino acids. Germline lookup yields CDR1 SGHNT and CDR2 YYREEE (reference sequence). V was pared by 4 bases and J by 2 bases, with 2 bases of the junction left unmatched.

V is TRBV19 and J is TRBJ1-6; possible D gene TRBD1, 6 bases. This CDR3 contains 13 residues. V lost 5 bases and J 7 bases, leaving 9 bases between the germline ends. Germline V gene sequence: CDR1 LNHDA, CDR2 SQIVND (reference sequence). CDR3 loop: CASSLDRNSPLHF. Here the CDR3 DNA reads TGTGCCAGTAGTCTCGACAGGAATTCACCCCTCCACTTT.

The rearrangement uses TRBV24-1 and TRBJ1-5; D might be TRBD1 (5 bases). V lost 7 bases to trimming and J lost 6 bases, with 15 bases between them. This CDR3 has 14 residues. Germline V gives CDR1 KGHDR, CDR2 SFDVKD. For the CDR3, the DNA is TGTGCCACCAGCCCTGGCGGGGGATTTCAGCCCCAGCATTTT. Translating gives CATSPGGGFQPQHF.

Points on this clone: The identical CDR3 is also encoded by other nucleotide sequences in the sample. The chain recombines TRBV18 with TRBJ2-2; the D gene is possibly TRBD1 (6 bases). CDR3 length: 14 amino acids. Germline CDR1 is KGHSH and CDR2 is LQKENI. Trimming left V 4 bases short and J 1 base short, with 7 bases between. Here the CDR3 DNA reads TGTGCCAGCTCACAGGGGGTGAACACCGGGGAGCTGTTTTTT. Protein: CASSQGVNTGELFF.

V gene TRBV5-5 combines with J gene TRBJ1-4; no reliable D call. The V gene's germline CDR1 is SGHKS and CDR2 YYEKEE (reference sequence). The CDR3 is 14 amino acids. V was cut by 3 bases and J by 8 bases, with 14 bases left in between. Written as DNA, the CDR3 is TGTGCCAGCAGCTCCGGGAGTCAGCGGGAAAAACTGTTTTTT. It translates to CASSSGSQREKLFF.

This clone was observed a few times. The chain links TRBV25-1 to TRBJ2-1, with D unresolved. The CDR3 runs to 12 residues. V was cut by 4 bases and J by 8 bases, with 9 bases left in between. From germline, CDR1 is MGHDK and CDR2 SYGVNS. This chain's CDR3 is CASSAGKDEQFF. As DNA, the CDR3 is TGTGCCAGCAGTGCGGGTAAGGATGAGCAGTTCTTC. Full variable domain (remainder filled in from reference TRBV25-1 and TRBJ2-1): EADIYQTPRYLVIGTGKKITLECSQTMGHDKMYWYQQDPGMELHLIHYSYGVNSTEKGDLSSESTVSRIRTEHFPLTLESARPSHTSQYLCASSAGKDEQFFGPGTRLTVL.

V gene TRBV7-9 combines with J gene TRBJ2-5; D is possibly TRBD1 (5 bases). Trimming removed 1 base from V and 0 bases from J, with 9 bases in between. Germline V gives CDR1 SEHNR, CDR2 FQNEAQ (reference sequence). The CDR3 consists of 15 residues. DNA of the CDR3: TGTGCCAGCAGCTTAGGGGGCGCAAACCAAGAGACCCAGTACTTC. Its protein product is CASSLGGANQETQYF.

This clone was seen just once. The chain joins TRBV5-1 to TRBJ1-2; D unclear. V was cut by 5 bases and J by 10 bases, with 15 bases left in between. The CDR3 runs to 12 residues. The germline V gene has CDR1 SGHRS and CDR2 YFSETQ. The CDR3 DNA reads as TGCGCCAGCAGTTCGGACCCTTCAGTCTACACCTTC. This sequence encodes CASSSDPSVYTF.

The CDR3 reads CASSHPTVSGNTIYF. The CDR3 DNA sequence: TGTGCCAGCAGCCACCCGACAGTTTCTGGAAACACCATATATTTT. The V gene is TRBV3-1 (or the pseudogene TRBV3-2), the J gene TRBJ1-3; TRBD1 is a possible D gene (5 bases). Germline V gene sequence: CDR1 LGHDT, CDR2 YNNKEL (reference sequence). CDR3 size: 15 residues. The V end lost 3 bases, the J end lost 1 base, and 10 bases lay between the germline ends.

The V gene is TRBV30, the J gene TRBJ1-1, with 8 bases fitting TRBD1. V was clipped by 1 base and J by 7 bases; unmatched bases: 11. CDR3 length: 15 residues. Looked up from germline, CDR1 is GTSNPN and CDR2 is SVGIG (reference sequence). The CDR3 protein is CAWSAKDRVVSEAFF. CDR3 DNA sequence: TGTGCCTGGAGTGCCAAGGACAGGGTGGTTAGTGAAGCTTTCTTT. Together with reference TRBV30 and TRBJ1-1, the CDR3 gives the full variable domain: SQTIHQWPATLVQPVGSPLSLECTVEGTSNPNLYWYRQAAGRGLQLLFYSVGIGQISSEVPQNLSASRPQDRQFILSSKKLLLSDSGFYLCAWSAKDRVVSEAFFGQGTRLTVV.

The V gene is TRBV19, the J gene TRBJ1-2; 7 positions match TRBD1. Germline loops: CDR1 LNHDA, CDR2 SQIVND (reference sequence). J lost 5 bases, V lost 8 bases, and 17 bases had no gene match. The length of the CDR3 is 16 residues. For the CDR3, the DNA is TGTGCCAGTCGGGACAGCGGAGTCTCCCCTCCTTATGGCTACACCTTC. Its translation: CASRDSGVSPPYGYTF.

Written as DNA, the CDR3 is TGTGCCAGCAGCTTAACAGGGGTGGAACTGTTTTTT. Translation gives CASSLTGVELFF. This sequence joins TRBV5-5 and TRBJ1-4; 7 bases line up with TRBD1. V gave up 2 bases and J gave up 12 bases; unmatched junction bases: 4. In germline, CDR1 is SGHKS, CDR2 YYEKEE (reference sequence). This CDR3 has 12 residues.

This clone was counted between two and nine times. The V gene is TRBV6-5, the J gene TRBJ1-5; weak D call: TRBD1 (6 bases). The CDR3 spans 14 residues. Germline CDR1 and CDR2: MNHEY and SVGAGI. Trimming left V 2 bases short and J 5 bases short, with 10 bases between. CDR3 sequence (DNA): TGTGCCAGCAGTTACGAGGCAGGGGATCAGCCCCAGCATTTT. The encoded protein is CASSYEAGDQPQHF.

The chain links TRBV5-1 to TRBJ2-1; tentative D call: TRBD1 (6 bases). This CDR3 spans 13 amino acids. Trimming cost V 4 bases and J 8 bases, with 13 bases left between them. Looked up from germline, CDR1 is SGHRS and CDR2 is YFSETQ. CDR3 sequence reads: CASSTYRADEQFF. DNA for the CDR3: TGCGCCAGCAGCACTTACAGGGCGGATGAGCAGTTCTTC.

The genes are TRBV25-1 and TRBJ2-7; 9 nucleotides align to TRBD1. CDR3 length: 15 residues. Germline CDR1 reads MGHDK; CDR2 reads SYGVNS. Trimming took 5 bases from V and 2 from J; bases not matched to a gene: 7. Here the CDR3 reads CASSKPGQGPYEQYF. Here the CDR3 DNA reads TGTGCCAGCAGTAAACCGGGACAGGGACCCTACGAGCAGTACTTC.

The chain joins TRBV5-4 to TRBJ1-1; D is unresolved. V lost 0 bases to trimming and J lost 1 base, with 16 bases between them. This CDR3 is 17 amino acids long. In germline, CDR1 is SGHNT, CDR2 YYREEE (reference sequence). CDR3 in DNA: TGTGCCAGCAGCTTGGACTTAGGGATGGGAGGGAACACTGAAGCTTTCTTT. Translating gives CASSLDLGMGGNTEAFF. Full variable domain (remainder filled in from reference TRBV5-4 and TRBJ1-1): ETGVTQSPTHLIKTRGQQVTLRCSSQSGHNTVSWYQQALGQGPQFIFQYYREEENGRGNFPPRFSGLQFPNYSSELNVNALELDDSALYLCASSLDLGMGGNTEAFFGQGTRLTVV.

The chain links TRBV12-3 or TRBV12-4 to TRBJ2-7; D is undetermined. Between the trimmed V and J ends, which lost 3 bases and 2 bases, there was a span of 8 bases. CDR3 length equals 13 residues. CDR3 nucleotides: TGTGCCAGCAGTTTGATAGGGACCTACGAGCAGTACTTC. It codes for CASSLIGTYEQYF.

The CDR3: CASSHSGVDFESGYTF. The CDR3 bases are TGTGCCAGCAGCCATTCGGGGGTAGATTTCGAAAGTGGCTACACCTTC. The chain is built from TRBV3-1 (or the pseudogene TRBV3-2) and TRBJ1-2, with D possibly TRBD1 on 5 matching bases. Germline V gene sequence: CDR1 LGHDT, CDR2 YNNKEL (reference sequence). Trimming took off 3 bases at V and 7 bases at J, with 21 bases between the two ends. This CDR3 is built from 16 residues.

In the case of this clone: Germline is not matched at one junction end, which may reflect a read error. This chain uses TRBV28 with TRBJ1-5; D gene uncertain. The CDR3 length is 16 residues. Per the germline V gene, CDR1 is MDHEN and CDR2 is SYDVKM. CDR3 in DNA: TGTGCCAGCAGTCCCCTAGGGAACTACCCCCAATCAGCCCCAGCATTT. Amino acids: CASSPLGNYPQSAPAF. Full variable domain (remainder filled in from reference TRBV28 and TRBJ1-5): DVKVTQSSRYLVKRTGEKVFLECVQDMDHENMFWYRQDPGLGLRLIYFSYDVKMKEKGDIPEGYSVSREKKERFSLILESASTNQTSMYLCASSPLGNYPQSAPAFGDGTRLSIL.

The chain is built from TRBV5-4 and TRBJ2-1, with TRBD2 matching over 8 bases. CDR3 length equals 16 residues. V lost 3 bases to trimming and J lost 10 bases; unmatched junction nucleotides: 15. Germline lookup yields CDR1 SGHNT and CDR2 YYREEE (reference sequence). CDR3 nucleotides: TGTGCCAGCAGCTCTCGGACTAGCTTGTCACTGGGGGAGCAGTTCTTC. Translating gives CASSSRTSLSLGEQFF.